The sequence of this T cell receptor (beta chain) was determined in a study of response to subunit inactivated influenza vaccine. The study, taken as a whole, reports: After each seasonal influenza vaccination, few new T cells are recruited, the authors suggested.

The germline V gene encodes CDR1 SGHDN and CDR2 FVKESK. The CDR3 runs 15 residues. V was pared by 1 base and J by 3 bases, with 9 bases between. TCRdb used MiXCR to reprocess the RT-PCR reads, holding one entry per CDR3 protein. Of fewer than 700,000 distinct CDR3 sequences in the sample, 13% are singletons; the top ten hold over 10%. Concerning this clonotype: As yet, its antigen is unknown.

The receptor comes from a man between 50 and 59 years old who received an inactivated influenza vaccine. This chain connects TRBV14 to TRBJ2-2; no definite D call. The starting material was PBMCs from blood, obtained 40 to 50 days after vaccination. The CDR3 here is CASSQAARYTGELFF. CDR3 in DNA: TGTGCCAGCAGCCAAGCGGCCAGATACACCGGGGAGCTGTTTTTT.